Each of the 11 T cell receptor beta chains below was sequenced from the same sample in a study of technical replicates of blood from a few donors (dated by TCRdb to 2017 to 2019). The library was built by means of the immunoSEQ multiplex PCR assay. This immuneACCESS table, as held by TCRdb, lists in-frame sequences with V and J called but not all clones. Of the missing ones, under half trace to an unresolved V gene in checked studies; the others have no known cause. This sample lists around 83,000 clones; around 94% were detected once. The top ten clones comprise around 0.25% of the sample. Source material: T cells isolated from PBMCs. These receptor sequences come from a human donor in good health.

V usage is TRBV4-2 and J usage is TRBJ2-7; the match to TRBD1 covers 9 bases. Germline CDR1 LGHNA, CDR2 YNFKEQ. There are 15 residues in the CDR3. V shed 1 base and J 7 bases; nucleotides not matched to a gene: 8. CDR3 bases: TGTGCCAGCAGCCAAGGGTGGGACAGGGCGAGTGAGCAGTACTTC. Translating gives CASSQGWDRASEQYF.

This clone was counted a single time. The chain carries TRBV9 and TRBJ2-3; 12 nucleotides align to TRBD2. Trimming took 0 bases from V and 2 from J; bases not matched to a gene: 7. Looked up from germline, CDR1 is SGDLS and CDR2 is YYNGEE. The CDR3 is 18 amino acids. DNA for the CDR3: TGTGCCAGCAGCGTAGCTGTAACTAGCGGGGGGCACACAGATACGCAGTATTTT. Amino acid sequence: CASSVAVTSGGHTDTQYF.

This chain connects TRBV29-1 to TRBJ1-6; 7 bases align to TRBD1. V gave up 6 bases and J gave up 7 bases; unmatched junction bases: 3. The CDR3 consists of 12 residues. From germline, CDR1 is SQVTM and CDR2 ANQGSEA. CDR3 sequence reads: CSVRTGNSPLHF. Here the CDR3 DNA reads TGCAGCGTACGGACAGGAAATTCACCCCTCCACTTT.

This sequence joins TRBV19 and TRBJ1-2; TRBD1 matches at 10 bases. Per the germline V gene, CDR1 is LNHDA and CDR2 is SQIVND (reference sequence). The ends lost 4 bases at V and 4 bases at J; junction bases unmatched: 6. The CDR3 runs 15 residues. In nucleotides, the CDR3 is TGTGCCAGTAGTACATCCGGGACAGGGGTCTATGGCTACACCTTC. Protein sequence: CASSTSGTGVYGYTF.

The chain is built from TRBV6-1 and TRBJ2-7, with D unresolved. V was shortened by 0 bases and J by 7 bases, with 7 bases between the two germline ends. There are 12 residues in the CDR3. CDR1 and CDR2 (germline): MNHNS, SASEGT. The CDR3 reads CASSEAFREQYF. The CDR3 bases are TGTGCCAGCAGTGAAGCCTTCCGGGAGCAGTACTTC.

V is TRBV4-1 and J is TRBJ1-1; D is unclear. V was trimmed by 0 bases and J by 8 bases, leaving 10 bases between them. The V gene's germline CDR1 is MGHRA and CDR2 YSYEKL. The CDR3 runs to 13 residues. The CDR3, as DNA: TGCGCCAGCAGCCAAGATCTTACGGGGGAAGCTTTCTTT. This sequence encodes CASSQDLTGEAFF.

This clone showed up just a few times. The chain combines TRBV19 with TRBJ2-7, with D unresolved. Per germline, CDR1 LNHDA and CDR2 SQIVND (reference sequence). The CDR3 has 12 residues. Trimming left V 6 bases short and J 3 bases short, with 9 bases between. This CDR3 is CASSRLGYEQYF. The CDR3 region has the DNA TGTGCCAGTAGCAGACTTGGCTACGAGCAGTACTTC.

The rearrangement links TRBV6-5 to TRBJ2-1, with a weak D call TRBD2 (5 bases). The V end lost 6 bases, the J end lost 0 bases, and 12 bases lay between the germline ends. CDR1 MNHEY and CDR2 SVGAGI come from the germline V gene. This CDR3 comprises 15 residues. The chain's CDR3 is CASRSAGYSYNEQFF. As DNA, the CDR3 is TGTGCCAGCAGGTCCGCGGGCTACTCCTACAATGAGCAGTTCTTC.

The J gene is TRBJ2-1, the V gene TRBV10-3; 8 bases line up with TRBD1. The V segment lost 2 bases and the J segment 4 bases; nucleotides outside the gene matches: 4. CDR3 length: 15 amino acids. CDR1 and CDR2 (germline): ENHRY, SYGVKD. In DNA, the CDR3 is TGTGCCATCAGTGAGCGACAGGGGAATTACAATGAGCAGTTCTTC. It encodes CAISERQGNYNEQFF.

This chain uses TRBV7-3 with TRBJ1-1; 9 bases map to TRBD1. Unmatched junction bases numbered 1, after V lost 0 bases and J lost 5 bases. This CDR3 comprises 14 residues. Germline CDR1 is SGHTA and CDR2 is FQGTGA. The CDR3, as DNA: TGTGCCAGCAGCTTAACGGGACAGGGTACTGAAGCTTTCTTT. The encoded protein is CASSLTGQGTEAFF.

The chain employs TRBV7-9 and TRBJ1-4, with TRBD1 matching over 7 bases. With 3 bases clipped from V and 2 bases from J, the junction kept 0 bases outside the gene matches. Germline CDR1 and CDR2: SEHNR and FQNEAQ (reference sequence). The CDR3 has 14 amino acids. CDR3 DNA: TGTGCCAGCAGCTTCAGGGGGACTAATGAAAAACTGTTTTTT. Amino acid sequence: CASSFRGTNEKLFF.